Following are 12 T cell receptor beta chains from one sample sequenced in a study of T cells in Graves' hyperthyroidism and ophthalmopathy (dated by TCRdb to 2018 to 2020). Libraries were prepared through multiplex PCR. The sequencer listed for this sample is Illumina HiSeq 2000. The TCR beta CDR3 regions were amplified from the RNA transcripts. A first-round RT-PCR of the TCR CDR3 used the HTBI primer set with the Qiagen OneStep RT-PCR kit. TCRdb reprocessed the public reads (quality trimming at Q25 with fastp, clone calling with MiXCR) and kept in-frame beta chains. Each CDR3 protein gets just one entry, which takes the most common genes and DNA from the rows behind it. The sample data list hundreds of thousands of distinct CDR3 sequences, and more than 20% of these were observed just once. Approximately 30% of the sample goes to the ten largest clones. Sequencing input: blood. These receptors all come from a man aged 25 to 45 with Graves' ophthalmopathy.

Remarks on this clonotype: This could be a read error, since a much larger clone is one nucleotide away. The CDR3 bases are TGTGCCAGCAGTTCTCTCTGGTTCGGCAAGGGATCGCCTGAAGCTTTCTTT. Protein: CASSSLWFGKGSPEAFF. V usage is TRBV12-3 or TRBV12-4 and J usage is TRBJ1-1; D call uncertain. The CDR3 sequence is 17 residues long. V dropped 4 bases and J dropped 6 bases, with 24 bases sitting between them.

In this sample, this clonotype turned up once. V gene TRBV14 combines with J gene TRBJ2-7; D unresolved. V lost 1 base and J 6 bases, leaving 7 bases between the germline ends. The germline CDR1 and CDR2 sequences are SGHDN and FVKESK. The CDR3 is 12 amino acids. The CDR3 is CASSQGPIEQYF. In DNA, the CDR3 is TGTGCCAGCAGCCAAGGACCAATCGAGCAGTACTTC. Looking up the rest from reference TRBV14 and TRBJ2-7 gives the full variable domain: EAGVTQFPSHSVIEKGQTVTLRCDPISGHDNLYWYRRVMGKEIKFLLHFVKESKQDESGMPNNRFLAERTGGTYSTLKVQPAELEDSGVYFCASSQGPIEQYFGPGTRLTVT.

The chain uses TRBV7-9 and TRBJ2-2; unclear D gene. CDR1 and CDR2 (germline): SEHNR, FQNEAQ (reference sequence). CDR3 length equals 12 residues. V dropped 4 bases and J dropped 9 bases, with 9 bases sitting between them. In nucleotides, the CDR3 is TGTGCCAGCAGCTACACCGGAAGGGAGCTGTTTTTT. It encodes CASSYTGRELFF.

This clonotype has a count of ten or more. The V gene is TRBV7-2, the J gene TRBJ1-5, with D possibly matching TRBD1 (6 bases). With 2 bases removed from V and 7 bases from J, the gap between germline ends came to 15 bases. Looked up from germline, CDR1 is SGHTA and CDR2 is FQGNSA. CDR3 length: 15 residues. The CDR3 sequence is CASSLIGGAGQPQHF. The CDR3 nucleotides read TGTGCCAGCAGCTTAATTGGGGGCGCAGGCCAGCCCCAGCATTTT. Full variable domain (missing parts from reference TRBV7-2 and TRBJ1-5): GAGVSQSPSNKVTEKGKDVELRCDPISGHTALYWYRQSLGQGLEFLIYFQGNSAPDKSGLPSDRFSAERTGGSVSTLTIQRTQQEDSAVYLCASSLIGGAGQPQHFGDGTRLSIL.

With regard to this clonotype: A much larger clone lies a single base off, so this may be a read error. The CDR3 DNA follows: TGTGCCAGCAGTTACTTGGGACTAGCGGGAGGTGGTGAGCAGTTCTTC. Amino acid sequence: CASSYLGLAGGGEQFF. The J gene is TRBJ2-1, the V gene TRBV6-2 or TRBV6-3; 15 nucleotides align to TRBD2. This CDR3 is built from 16 residues. Germline trimming cut 1 base from V and 9 bases from J; bases unmatched to any gene: 4. CDR1 and CDR2 (germline): MNHEY, SVGEGT.

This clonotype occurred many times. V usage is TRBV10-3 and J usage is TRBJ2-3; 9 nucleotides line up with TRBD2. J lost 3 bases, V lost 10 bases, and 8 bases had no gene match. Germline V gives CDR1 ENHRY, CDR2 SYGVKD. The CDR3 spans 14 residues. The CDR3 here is CATTTAGGTDTQYF. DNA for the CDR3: TGTGCCACCACCACGGCGGGAGGGACAGATACGCAGTATTTT.

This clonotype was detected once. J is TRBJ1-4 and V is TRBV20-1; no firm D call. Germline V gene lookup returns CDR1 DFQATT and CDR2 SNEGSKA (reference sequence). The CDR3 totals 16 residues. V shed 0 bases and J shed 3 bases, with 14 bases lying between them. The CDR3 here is CSARDVVSGPNEKLFF. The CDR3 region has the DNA TGCAGTGCTAGAGATGTGGTTTCTGGGCCTAATGAAAAACTGTTTTTT.

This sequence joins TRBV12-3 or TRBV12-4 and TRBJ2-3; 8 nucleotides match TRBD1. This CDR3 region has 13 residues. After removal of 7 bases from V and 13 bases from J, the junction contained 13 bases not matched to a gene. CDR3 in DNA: TGTGCCAGCACAGGGGGCGAGGGGTTAGCGGAGTATTTT. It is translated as CASTGGEGLAEYF.

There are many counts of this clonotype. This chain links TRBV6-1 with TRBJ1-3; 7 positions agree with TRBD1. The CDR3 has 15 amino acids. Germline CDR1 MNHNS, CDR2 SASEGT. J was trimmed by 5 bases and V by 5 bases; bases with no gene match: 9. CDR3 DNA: TGTGCCAGCAGTCCCCGCCCGGGACAGCGAAACACCATATATTTT. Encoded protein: CASSPRPGQRNTIYF.

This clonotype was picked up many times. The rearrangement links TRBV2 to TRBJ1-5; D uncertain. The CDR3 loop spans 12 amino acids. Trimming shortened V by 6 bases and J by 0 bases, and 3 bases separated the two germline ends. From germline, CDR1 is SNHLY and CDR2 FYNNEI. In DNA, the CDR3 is TGTGCCAGCAGGTTTAGCAATCAGCCCCAGCATTTT. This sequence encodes CASRFSNQPQHF.

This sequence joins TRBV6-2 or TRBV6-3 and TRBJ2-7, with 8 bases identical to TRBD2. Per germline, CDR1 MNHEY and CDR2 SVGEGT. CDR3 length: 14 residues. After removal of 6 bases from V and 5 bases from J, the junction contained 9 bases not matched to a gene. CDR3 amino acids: CASRRAGVIDEQYF. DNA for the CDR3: TGTGCCAGCAGGAGAGCGGGAGTTATTGACGAGCAGTACTTC.

DNA for the CDR3: TGTGCCAGCAGCCAAGGAACTTTCTCTTCCTACGAGCAGTACTTC. It codes for CASSQGTFSSYEQYF. The chain has TRBV3-1 and TRBJ2-7, with D hard to call. CDR3 length equals 15 residues. Deletions cut 1 base from V and 1 base from J, with 11 bases between. CDR1 and CDR2 from the germline V gene are LGHDT and YNNKEL (reference sequence).